The 21 T cell receptor beta chains reported below all come from one sample, sequenced in a study of OX40 agonist ivuxolimab in advanced cancers. The assay was immunoSEQ multiplex PCR, and TCRdb's table has in-frame clones only and misses some. The table records tens of thousands of clones, roughly 91% of them present only once. Material: CD4+ or CD8+ T cells sorted from blood, obtained in a trial of the OX40 agonist ivuxolimab. Receptors originate from an adult with an advanced solid tumor such as melanoma, head and neck, liver or kidney cancer.

The V gene is TRBV5-5, the J gene TRBJ1-1, with D possibly TRBD1 on 5 matching bases. Trimming cost V 0 bases and J 5 bases, with 17 bases left between them. Germline assignment: CDR1 SGHKS and CDR2 YYEKEE (reference sequence). The CDR3 has 16 amino acids. Here the CDR3 reads CASSLATGAAGTEAFF. The CDR3, as DNA: TGTGCCAGCAGCTTGGCCACCGGGGCGGCTGGGACTGAAGCTTTCTTT.

The V call is TRBV6-1, the J call TRBJ2-7; D is unclear. The CDR3 runs 11 residues. The germline V gene has CDR1 MNHNS and CDR2 SASEGT. Trimming cost V 3 bases and J 4 bases, with 4 bases left between them. The CDR3 sequence: CASSDGYEQYF. The CDR3 DNA reads as TGTGCCAGCAGTGATGGGTACGAGCAGTACTTC.

This clone was recorded once. The genes are TRBV28 and TRBJ1-2; D not certain. Germline CDR1 and CDR2: MDHEN and SYDVKM. The CDR3 spans 14 residues. The germline V and J ends were trimmed by 3 bases and 8 bases, with 16 bases remaining between them. The CDR3 region is CASSLSLGLWGYTF. The CDR3 region has the DNA TGTGCCAGCAGTTTGAGTCTGGGTTTGTGGGGCTACACCTTC.

The chain is built from TRBV9 and TRBJ2-5; D is possibly TRBD2 (6 bases). The length of the CDR3 is 14 residues. V was pared by 4 bases and J by 5 bases, with 15 bases between. CDR1 is SGDLS and CDR2 is YYNGEE in the germline V gene. The CDR3 reads CASSPVEGRETQYF. CDR3 nucleotides: TGTGCCAGCAGCCCCGTCGAGGGGAGGGAGACCCAGTACTTC.

This clone has just one count. V and J are TRBV29-1 and TRBJ2-7, with D maybe TRBD2 (6 bases). The V end was cut by 3 bases, the J end by 4 bases, with 13 bases between. Germline V gives CDR1 SQVTM, CDR2 ANQGSEA. The length of the CDR3 is 13 residues. The CDR3, as DNA: TGCAGCGTTGAGACGGGTGGAGGGTACGAGCAGTACTTC. Translating it yields CSVETGGGYEQYF.

V is TRBV29-1 and J is TRBJ1-2; D possibly corresponds to TRBD1 (6 bases). Trimming took off 0 bases at V and 2 bases at J, with 10 bases between the two ends. CDR3 length: 14 residues. Germline CDR1 SQVTM, CDR2 ANQGSEA. The CDR3 coding sequence is TGCAGCGTTGAAGAGCAGGGGATAAACTATGGCTACACCTTC. Protein: CSVEEQGINYGYTF.

J is TRBJ2-7 and V is TRBV4-1, with TRBD2 matching over 7 bases. The germline CDR1 and CDR2 sequences are MGHRA and YSYEKL. The CDR3 loop spans 15 amino acids. The junction had 7 bases not matched to a gene; V was cut back by 0 bases and J by 5 bases. The CDR3 sequence: CASSQDPGLGNEQYF. The CDR3 bases are TGCGCCAGCAGCCAAGATCCCGGACTAGGTAACGAGCAGTACTTC.

The chain couples TRBV6-5 to TRBJ2-1, with D possibly being TRBD1 (5 bases). This CDR3 region has 15 residues. V lost 2 bases, J lost 9 bases, and 17 bases lay in between. Germline CDR1 is MNHEY and CDR2 is SVGAGI. The CDR3 DNA reads TGTGCCAGCAGTTACCCTGGGGCCGTGGGTGGTGAGCAGTTCTTC. Its translation is CASSYPGAVGGEQFF.

This clone was seen a handful of times. The J gene is TRBJ2-7, the V gene TRBV27; no definite D call. V was cut by 2 bases and J by 6 bases, with 11 bases left in between. This CDR3 region has 13 residues. Germline CDR1 is MNHEY and CDR2 is SMNVEV (reference sequence). This chain's CDR3 is CASSLAAKGEQYF. CDR3 in DNA: TGTGCCAGCAGTTTAGCGGCGAAAGGCGAGCAGTACTTC.

The rearrangement joins TRBV4-3 to TRBJ2-7; 8 bases align to TRBD1. J was trimmed by 0 bases and V by 4 bases; bases with no gene match: 5. From germline, CDR1 is LGHNA and CDR2 YSLEER. CDR3 size: 15 residues. CDR3 amino acids: CASSLRTGFSYEQYF. The DNA of the CDR3 is TGCGCCAGCAGCCTAAGGACAGGGTTCTCCTACGAGCAGTACTTC.

The chain joins TRBV19 to TRBJ1-6; D is undetermined. CDR3 length: 13 residues. Looked up from germline, CDR1 is LNHDA and CDR2 is SQIVND (reference sequence). The ends were cut back, 4 bases at V and 10 bases at J, with 11 bases in the middle. The CDR3: CASSTPAMSPLHF. The CDR3 DNA sequence: TGTGCCAGTAGTACCCCCGCCATGTCACCCCTCCACTTT.

This chain joins TRBV7-9 and TRBJ2-7, with D tentatively TRBD2 (6 bases). CDR1 and CDR2 from the germline V gene are SEHNR and FQNEAQ (reference sequence). The V end lost 7 bases, the J end lost 3 bases, and 10 bases lay between the germline ends. The CDR3 is made up of 12 amino acids. The CDR3 DNA is TGTGCCAGCAATACGGGAGACTACGAGCAGTACTTC. This sequence encodes CASNTGDYEQYF.

Of note for this clone: Sequence at one end of the junction differs from germline and may be a read error. J is TRBJ2-7 and V is TRBV11-3, with D unresolved. Germline loops: CDR1 SGHNT, CDR2 YENEEA. CDR3 length: 16 residues. In nucleotides, the CDR3 is TGTGCCAGCAGCCTAGAGGCAGGTGGCGGATCCTACGAGCAGTACTTC. It encodes CASSLEAGGGSYEQYF.

The chain is built from TRBV5-6 and TRBJ1-2; possible D gene TRBD1, 5 bases. The CDR3 is 15 residues long. V was trimmed by 0 bases and J by 1 base, leaving 10 bases between them. CDR1 is SGHDT, CDR2 YYEEEE, per germline. CDR3 protein: CASSLGGSLNYGYTF. CDR3 in DNA: TGTGCCAGCAGCTTGGGGGGGTCCCTTAACTATGGCTACACCTTC.

The chain is built from TRBV10-2 and TRBJ2-4; D unresolved. This CDR3 has 14 amino acids. Germline CDR1 WSHSY, CDR2 SAAADI. Trimming cost V 8 bases and J 0 bases, with 11 bases left between them. DNA for the CDR3: TGCGCCAGCGTCGAGCCTATAGCCAAAAACATTCAGTACTTC. Protein sequence: CASVEPIAKNIQYF.

This clone was seen a few times. The J gene is TRBJ2-1, the V gene TRBV27; D is perhaps TRBD2 (5 bases). Germline V gives CDR1 MNHEY, CDR2 SMNVEV (reference sequence). The CDR3 runs 15 residues. The germline V and J ends were trimmed by 2 bases and 2 bases, with 10 bases remaining between them. The CDR3 protein is CASSLTFGAYNEQFF. In nucleotides, the CDR3 is TGTGCCAGCAGTTTAACATTCGGGGCCTACAATGAGCAGTTCTTC.

The rearrangement links TRBV2 to TRBJ2-2, with 8 nucleotides matching TRBD2. Germline values: CDR1 SNHLY, CDR2 FYNNEI. The CDR3 covers 16 residues. The ends lost 3 bases at V and 6 bases at J; junction bases unmatched: 9. This chain's CDR3 is CASSDVGGAVSGELFF. CDR3 coding DNA: TGTGCCAGCAGTGACGTCGGGGGGGCCGTCTCCGGGGAGCTGTTTTTT.

V gene TRBV11-3 combines with J gene TRBJ2-1, with D maybe TRBD2 (6 bases). The CDR3 length is 14 residues. Trimming shortened V by 5 bases and J by 10 bases, and 18 bases separated the two germline ends. Germline CDR1 and CDR2: SGHNT and YENEEA. The CDR3 nucleotides are TGTGCCAGCAGCCTGGTAGCGGAGTCCCTCGAGCAGTTCTTC. Protein product: CASSLVAESLEQFF.

The chain links TRBV10-2 to TRBJ1-5, with D unresolved. CDR3 size: 15 residues. Germline V gene lookup returns CDR1 WSHSY and CDR2 SAAADI. V lost 0 bases and J lost 3, with 9 bases in between. CDR3 sequence (DNA): TGCGCCAGCAGTGAGTCTGGTGGACCCAATCAGCCCCAGCATTTT. It translates to CASSESGGPNQPQHF.

The gene calls are TRBV6-5 and TRBJ1-2, with D uncertain. CDR1 and CDR2 from the germline V gene are MNHEY and SVGAGI. V lost 6 bases, J lost 7 bases, and 12 bases lay in between. The CDR3 is 12 amino acids. The CDR3 protein is CASSRGLFGYTF. The DNA of the CDR3 is TGTGCCAGCAGCCGTGGGCTTTTTGGCTACACCTTC.

The chain employs TRBV9 and TRBJ1-6; TRBD1 matches 9 bases. CDR3 length: 14 amino acids. Germline assignment: CDR1 SGDLS and CDR2 YYNGEE. V shed 4 bases and J 7 bases; nucleotides not matched to a gene: 3. Here the CDR3 DNA reads TGTGCCAGCAGCCGGACAGGGGCAAATTCACCCCTCCACTTT. Translating it yields CASSRTGANSPLHF.